A single sample is the source of the 24 T cell receptor beta chains below, sequenced in a study of T cell responses to AZD1222 COVID-19 vaccine. Profiling relied on immunoSEQ multiplex PCR, and the TCRdb table lists in-frame clones only, not all of them. This sample yields around 100,000 clones, of which about 90% are seen a single time; about 1.8% belongs to the top ten. Sequenced here: peripheral blood, sampled on day 0 of AZD1222 vaccination. All receptors come from an adult in good health.

J is TRBJ1-3 and V is TRBV7-3; D not certain. Between the trimmed V and J ends, which lost 5 bases and 1 base, there was a span of 6 bases. In germline, CDR1 is SGHTA, CDR2 FQGTGA. The CDR3 length is 13 residues. The CDR3 bases are TGTGCCAGCAGCACCCTTTCTGGAAACACCATATATTTT. It specifies CASSTLSGNTIYF. The complete variable domain, with remaining parts taken from reference TRBV7-3 and TRBJ1-3, reads GAGVSQTPSNKVTEKGKYVELRCDPISGHTALYWYRQSLGQGPEFLIYFQGTGAADDSGLPNDRFFAVRPEGSVSTLKIQRTERGDSAVYLCASSTLSGNTIYFGEGSWLTVV.

The rearrangement uses TRBV30 and TRBJ1-4, with TRBD1 matching over 8 bases. This CDR3 spans 15 amino acids. V shed 3 bases, J shed 10 bases, and the junction held 13 bases outside the gene matches. The germline gives CDR1 GTSNPN, CDR2 SVGIG (reference sequence). DNA of the CDR3: TGTGCCTGGAGCCCCTCGACAGGGGAAGTCGGAAAACTGTTTTTT. This codes for CAWSPSTGEVGKLFF. The full variable domain, with the rest looked up from reference TRBV30 and TRBJ1-4, is SQTIHQWPATLVQPVGSPLSLECTVEGTSNPNLYWYRQAAGRGLQLLFYSVGIGQISSEVPQNLSASRPQDRQFILSSKKLLLSDSGFYLCAWSPSTGEVGKLFFGSGTQLSVL.

This clone was found once. The rearrangement joins TRBV11-2 to TRBJ2-7, with D unresolved. The V and J ends lost 0 bases and 3 bases respectively, with 9 bases between them. The CDR3 spans 14 residues. Germline assignment: CDR1 SGHAT and CDR2 FQNNGV. The CDR3 sequence is CASSLDPVGYEQYF. The CDR3 bases are TGTGCCAGCAGCTTAGACCCAGTGGGCTACGAGCAGTACTTC.

This rearrangement joins TRBV15 to TRBJ2-3; 7 bases map to TRBD1. The CDR3 totals 14 residues. Trimming removed 5 bases from V and 0 bases from J; junction bases left unmatched: 2. The germline V gene has CDR1 LNHNV and CDR2 YYDKDF (reference sequence). CDR3 protein: CATSWDSSTDTQYF. The DNA for the CDR3 is TGTGCCACCAGCTGGGACAGTAGCACAGATACGCAGTATTTT.

The chain carries TRBV28 and TRBJ2-6; 8 bases fit TRBD2. CDR3 length: 16 amino acids. From germline, CDR1 is MDHEN and CDR2 SYDVKM. With 10 bases clipped from V and 4 bases from J, the junction kept 12 bases outside the gene matches. The CDR3 loop is CATRAGVRTGANVLTF. CDR3 nucleotides: TGTGCCACAAGAGCGGGAGTGAGGACCGGGGCCAACGTCCTGACTTTC.

The J gene is TRBJ1-2, the V gene TRBV5-6, with D possibly being TRBD1 (6 bases). Deletions cut 4 bases from V and 8 bases from J, with 12 bases between. This CDR3 is 12 amino acids long. In germline, CDR1 is SGHDT, CDR2 YYEEEE. The DNA of the CDR3 is TGTGCCAGCAGCCCGCAGGGGTTGGGCTACACCTTC. It is translated as CASSPQGLGYTF. The full variable domain, in which reference TRBV5-6 and TRBJ1-2 provide the parts outside the CDR3, is DAGVTQSPTHLIKTRGQQVTLRCSPKSGHDTVSWYQQALGQGPQFIFQYYEEEERQRGNFPDRFSGHQFPNYSSELNVNALLLGDSALYLCASSPQGLGYTFGSGTRLTVV.

The chain uses TRBV11-2 and TRBJ2-7; D ambiguous. Germline V gene sequence: CDR1 SGHAT, CDR2 FQNNGV. This CDR3 has 13 amino acids. V lost 2 bases and J 6 bases, leaving 11 bases between the germline ends. CDR3 sequence (DNA): TGTGCCAGCAGCTTACGGAAGGCGGCCGAGCAGTACTTC. Protein: CASSLRKAAEQYF.

This rearrangement joins TRBV20-1 to TRBJ2-7; D call uncertain. Germline V gene lookup returns CDR1 DFQATT and CDR2 SNEGSKA (reference sequence). The CDR3 covers 9 residues. Trimming removed 7 bases from V and 5 bases from J, with 6 bases in between. CDR3 sequence: CSVPHEQYF. The CDR3 DNA sequence: TGCAGTGTTCCGCACGAGCAGTACTTC.

This sequence joins TRBV30 and TRBJ1-1; D not certain. The germline V gene has CDR1 GTSNPN and CDR2 SVGIG (reference sequence). The CDR3 has 13 residues. V was trimmed by 5 bases and J by 2 bases, leaving 12 bases between them. The CDR3 sequence: CAWPKDGNTEAFF. The CDR3 coding sequence is TGTGCCTGGCCCAAGGACGGTAACACTGAAGCTTTCTTT.

The chain uses TRBV5-8 and TRBJ1-5; D not resolved. Germline V lookup: CDR1 SGHTS, CDR2 YDEGEE. The CDR3 loop spans 18 amino acids. V was pared by 2 bases and J by 2 bases, with 20 bases between. For the CDR3, the DNA is TGTGCCAGCAGCTTTACCCCCTCGTATCGGGCTGGCAATCAGCCCCAGCATTTT. Translation gives CASSFTPSYRAGNQPQHF.

This chain uses TRBV2 with TRBJ2-7; tentative D call: TRBD2 (6 bases). This CDR3 is 15 amino acids long. In germline, CDR1 is SNHLY, CDR2 FYNNEI. Trimming shortened V by 3 bases and J by 0 bases, and 12 bases separated the two germline ends. The CDR3 sequence: CASSDPLAYSYEQYF. CDR3 sequence (DNA): TGTGCCAGCAGTGATCCGCTAGCGTACTCCTACGAGCAGTACTTC.

The CDR3, as DNA: TGCGCCAGCAGCCAACCTAGGGAGAGGTATGCTTTCTTT. Its protein is CASSQPRERYAFF. The rearrangement uses TRBV4-1 and TRBJ1-1; D is undetermined. Germline CDR1 and CDR2: MGHRA and YSYEKL. With 2 bases removed from V and 11 bases from J, the gap between germline ends came to 15 bases. CDR3 length: 13 residues.

CDR3 protein: CASSGGGADYTF. In nucleotides, the CDR3 is TGTGCCAGCAGCGGAGGGGGCGCAGACTACACCTTC. The chain couples TRBV7-2 to TRBJ1-2; 7 nucleotides agree with TRBD1. The CDR3 is made up of 12 amino acids. From germline, CDR1 is SGHTA and CDR2 FQGNSA. The trim removed 5 bases at V and 10 bases at J, leaving 7 bases unmatched.

The chain couples TRBV7-6 to TRBJ1-4, with 8 bases matching TRBD1. The CDR3 is made up of 19 amino acids. Germline assignment: CDR1 SGHVS and CDR2 FNYEAQ. J gave up 2 bases and V 5 bases, and 16 bases lay outside the gene matches. In nucleotides, the CDR3 is TGTGCCAGCAGCCTAGGAGACGGGGGACAGGCGGGCACTAATGAAAAACTGTTTTTT. Protein product: CASSLGDGGQAGTNEKLFF.

V and J are TRBV27 and TRBJ1-4; D uncertain. The germline V and J ends were trimmed by 7 bases and 3 bases, with 9 bases remaining between them. This CDR3 has 13 residues. Germline V gives CDR1 MNHEY, CDR2 SMNVEV (reference sequence). The CDR3 is CASTTGANEKLFF. The DNA for the CDR3 is TGTGCCAGCACCACGGGAGCTAATGAAAAACTGTTTTTT.

V is TRBV5-6 and J is TRBJ1-1; no definite D call. V lost 3 bases, J lost 8 bases, and 8 bases lay in between. The germline V gene has CDR1 SGHDT and CDR2 YYEEEE. The CDR3 is 11 amino acids. CDR3 residues: CASSSGREAFF. The CDR3 DNA is TGTGCCAGCAGCTCCGGGAGGGAAGCTTTCTTT.

This chain links TRBV7-3 with TRBJ2-7; 7 bases map to TRBD2. Unmatched junction bases numbered 7, after V lost 0 bases and J lost 5 bases. CDR1 and CDR2 from the germline V gene are SGHTA and FQGTGA. The length of the CDR3 is 15 residues. The CDR3 DNA sequence: TGTGCCAGCAGCTTAACGGGAGGGAGCTTCGACGAGCAGTACTTC. Its translation is CASSLTGGSFDEQYF.

The rearrangement uses TRBV5-8 and TRBJ1-6; D gene ambiguous. This CDR3 contains 16 residues. CDR1 and CDR2 from the germline V gene are SGHTS and YDEGEE. The V gene lost 6 bases and the J gene lost 0 bases, with 13 bases spanning the gap. The CDR3, as DNA: TGTGCCAGCAACACTCCCAGTGCCTCCTATAATTCACCCCTCCACTTT. Amino acid sequence: CASNTPSASYNSPLHF.

The V and J genes are TRBV27 and TRBJ1-2, with TRBD1 as a possible D gene (5 bases). This CDR3 is 16 amino acids long. V lost 5 bases and J 4 bases, leaving 20 bases between the germline ends. The V gene's germline CDR1 is MNHEY and CDR2 SMNVEV (reference sequence). The CDR3 region is CASSHSSGTALYGYTF. In DNA form, the CDR3 reads TGTGCCAGCAGTCACTCCTCCGGGACGGCACTCTATGGCTACACCTTC.

The rearrangement uses TRBV6-1 and TRBJ1-5; D gene ambiguous. This CDR3 has 14 amino acids. Trimming removed 1 base from V and 7 bases from J, with 11 bases in between. Per germline, CDR1 MNHNS and CDR2 SASEGT. The CDR3: CASSEVYGSQPQHF. CDR3 in DNA: TGTGCCAGCAGTGAAGTATACGGCTCCCAGCCCCAGCATTTT.

The J gene is TRBJ2-5, the V gene TRBV3-1 (or the pseudogene TRBV3-2); D is ambiguous. Germline-derived CDR1 and CDR2 are LGHDT and YNNKEL (reference sequence). V was trimmed by 7 bases and J by 5 bases, leaving 14 bases between them. This CDR3 has 13 amino acids. CDR3 residues: CASTPPSRETQYF. CDR3 coding DNA: TGTGCCAGCACCCCACCTTCCAGGGAGACCCAGTACTTC.

J is TRBJ2-5 and V is TRBV27; 11 bases are a match to TRBD2. CDR3 length equals 15 residues. The J segment lost 6 bases and the V segment lost 5 bases, leaving 8 bases of the junction unmatched. CDR1 MNHEY and CDR2 SMNVEV come from the germline V gene (reference sequence). The CDR3 bases are TGTGCCAGCAGTACGGGACTAGCGGAGGGCCAGACCCAGTACTTC. Its translation is CASSTGLAEGQTQYF.

This chain joins TRBV5-1 and TRBJ1-2; the match to TRBD1 covers 11 bases. V dropped 0 bases and J dropped 4; count of bases not matched to a gene: 8. The CDR3 length is 17 residues. Germline V gene sequence: CDR1 SGHRS, CDR2 YFSETQ. CDR3 DNA: TGCGCCAGCAGCTTGGCGGGACAGGGGGACTTTATCTATGGCTACACCTTC. Translated, it gives CASSLAGQGDFIYGYTF.

The rearrangement uses TRBV2 and TRBJ2-1; no definite D call. V gave up 0 bases and J gave up 6 bases, with 9 bases separating them. There are 14 residues in the CDR3. Germline CDR1 reads SNHLY; CDR2 reads FYNNEI. The CDR3 sequence is CASSEAMESNEQFF. The CDR3 nucleotides read TGTGCCAGCAGTGAAGCAATGGAGAGCAATGAGCAGTTCTTC.